These T cell receptor beta chains were read from a single sample in a study of blood T cell repertoires in COVID-19. Produced via immunoSEQ multiplex PCR; TCRdb's table is partial and in-frame only. The sample lists about 120,000 clones; approximately 85% were seen once. Input material: peripheral blood. The receptors derive from a woman aged 60-70 years with acute or convalescent COVID-19. Each CDR3 is given with its conserved first and last residue.

CASSIGLEDTQYF TRBV19 13
CASSSNSHEQFF TRBV6-5 12
CASSEAGGINEQFF TRBV10-2 14
CATSPVGRENTGELFF TRBV24-1 16
CATSGTVGSSGSYEQYF TRBV24-1 17
CASSHRVEESQPQHF TRBV4-2 15
CASSRTDSPLHF TRBV4-2 12
CASSSGGEETQYF TRBV11-2 13
CASSLVRDREFF TRBV28 12
CASSQGLAGISGANVLTF TRBV4-3 18
CASSLAAGVLGYTF TRBV7-9 14
CASITGTGELFF TRBV6-6 12
CASSIGQSVDGYGYTF TRBV19 16
CASSPGAGVGYGYTF TRBV27 15
CASSADRGGSYEQYF TRBV9 15
CASSLARDGYTF TRBV28 12
CASTGVGGDWYNYGYTF TRBV28 17
CASSSGIASGNTIYF TRBV7-9 15
CASRGQVNTEAFF TRBV2 13
CASRRWGGGEDTQYF TRBV9 15
CASSTPGSGNTIYF TRBV28 14
CSVGGLLEAFF TRBV29-1 11
CASSQDWLDNRYEQYF TRBV4-3 16
CASSPRQGYGETQYF TRBV18 15
CASSLGENTEAFF TRBV7-9 13
CASSNTGGSGDHQTQYF TRBV13 17
CASSELFDQPQHF TRBV6-1 13
CASSSSLRSYEQYF TRBV5-1 14
CATTSGGAYNEQFF TRBV5-1 14
CASSYVGSVDTDTQYF TRBV6-6 16